This T cell receptor beta chain appears in the sequencing data of a study of CD8+ T cells in alopecia areata. Of note for this clone: Its antigen is as yet unknown.

The treatment was: oral pan-JAK inhibitor, 5-10 mg twice daily. Study results and caveats: Clonality in lesional scalp, especially alopecia totalis/universalis, exceeded that of normal scalp. The study found tofacitinib significantly decreased scalp clonality and expanded CD8+ clones among the top 100.

This CDR3 has 16 residues. Once RNA had been extracted, it was reverse transcribed into cDNA to act as the sequencing template. The repertoire was sequenced with immunoSEQ multiplex PCR; TCRdb's copy has only in-frame clones and lacks some. The table shows 130,000 to 150,000 clones, with roughly four fifths occurring only once. The sequence was collected from a human donor with alopecia areata. The sample was CD8+ T cells sorted from blood, taken at week 4, from a patient treated with tofacitinib. J is TRBJ2-7 and V is TRBV21-1; the table's D gene call, TRBD2, was not cross checked with the DNA. TRBV21-1 is a pseudogene locus. CDR3 in amino acids: CASSNLPGKVVYEQYF. DNA for the CDR3: TGTGCCAGCAGCAACCTCCCGGGTAAGGTCGTCTACGAGCAGTACTTC.